The source of this T cell receptor beta chain is a study of blood T cell repertoires in COVID-19. At the level of the study: The United States, Italy and Spain provided the acute and convalescent COVID-19 samples.

Germline loops: CDR1 SGHDT, CDR2 YYEEEE. Unmatched junction bases numbered 9, after V lost 0 bases and J lost 4 bases. The CDR3 is made up of 17 amino acids. Per the original data handling: Amplification of reference gene primers provided the estimated nucleated cell counts. Repertoires were generated with immunoSEQ multiplex PCR, while TCRdb's copy carries only in-frame clones and drops some. V and J calls and clone size are given by that table; D and trimming were obtained from the DNA. Of 130,000 to 150,000 clones listed, roughly 87% are singletons. This clonotype was sampled from a human donor in a cohort sampled during active COVID-19. Sequencing was carried out using peripheral blood. The chain uses TRBV5-6 and TRBJ1-2, with TRBD1 identical over 10 bases. As DNA, the CDR3 is TGTGCCAGCAGCTTGGGGGACAGGGGCCTCATGGCCTATGGCTACACCTTC. Protein sequence: CASSLGDRGLMAYGYTF.